This T cell receptor (beta chain) is drawn from a study of cytomegalovirus exposure and HLA in healthy donors. Overall study findings and caveats: In a later analysis, HLA-associated beta chains showed higher expansion and lower generation probabilities than comparable chains.

Vbeta (60) and Jbeta (13) primers were used in the PCR. Some clones are missing from TCRdb's copy, which holds only in-frame ones; the method was immunoSEQ multiplex PCR. The sample lists 170,000 or so clones; roughly 80% were seen once. A remark on this clone: Antigen specificity is unknown.

Germline assignment: CDR1 PRHDT and CDR2 FYEKMQ (reference sequence). The CDR3 is 13 residues long. The V and J ends lost 2 bases and 6 bases respectively, with 10 bases between them. This sequence originates from a boy younger than 18 in good health and CMV-seronegative. The chain carries TRBV13 and TRBJ2-5; D is undetermined. The sequenced sample consisted of PBMCs. CDR3 nucleotide sequence: TGTGCCAGCAGCTTAATCTATGAAAAGACCCAGTACTTC. Protein product: CASSLIYEKTQYF.